Below are 5 T cell receptor beta chains sequenced from a single sample in a study of OX40 agonist ivuxolimab in advanced cancers. Generated by immunoSEQ multiplex PCR, the TCRdb table keeps only in-frame clones and is missing some. This sample carries about 91,000 clones, roughly nine tenths of them seen once, and the ten largest clones take approximately 0.5%. The sample in question was CD4+ or CD8+ T cells sorted from blood, obtained in a trial of the OX40 agonist ivuxolimab. The source is an adult with an advanced solid tumor such as melanoma, head and neck, liver or kidney cancer.

V usage is TRBV2 and J usage is TRBJ1-1, with D unclear. From germline, CDR1 is SNHLY and CDR2 FYNNEI. V lost 3 bases, J lost 0 bases, and 8 bases lay in between. CDR3 length: 14 residues. The CDR3 DNA sequence: TGTGCCAGCAGTGAGGAGAGAATGAACACTGAAGCTTTCTTT. Translating gives CASSEERMNTEAFF.

This CDR3 is CASSPGRSQETQYF. Here the CDR3 DNA reads TGCGCCAGCAGCCCAGGACGGAGCCAAGAGACCCAGTACTTC. This chain links TRBV5-1 with TRBJ2-5; D gene uncertain. V lost 4 bases and J lost 1, with 11 bases in between. The CDR3 is made up of 14 amino acids. Germline V gives CDR1 SGHRS, CDR2 YFSETQ. The entire variable domain, with the rest obtained from reference TRBV5-1 and TRBJ2-5, is as follows: KAGVTQTPRYLIKTRGQQVTLSCSPISGHRSVSWYQQTPGQGLQFLFEYFSETQRNKGNFPGRFSGRQFSNSRSEMNVSTLELGDSALYLCASSPGRSQETQYFGPGTRLLVL.

The chain joins TRBV13 to TRBJ2-7; TRBD2 matches 9 bases. This CDR3 is built from 16 residues. Germline V gene sequence: CDR1 PRHDT, CDR2 FYEKMQ (reference sequence). The ends lost 0 bases at V and 6 bases at J; junction bases unmatched: 9. CDR3 amino acids: CASSLGRGPSGAEQYF. The CDR3 bases are TGTGCCAGCAGCTTAGGCCGGGGGCCTAGCGGGGCCGAGCAGTACTTC. The whole variable domain, filled in from reference TRBV13 and TRBJ2-7, reads AAGVIQSPRHLIKEKRETATLKCYPIPRHDTVYWYQQGPGQDPQFLISFYEKMQSDKGSIPDRFSAQQFSDYHSELNMSSLELGDSALYFCASSLGRGPSGAEQYFGPGTRLTVT.

The rearrangement joins TRBV5-1 to TRBJ2-1; 8 bases are shared with TRBD1. The CDR3 spans 19 residues. Germline CDR1 SGHRS, CDR2 YFSETQ. CDR3 amino acids: CGTRAGGGSSYVLSNEQFF. The CDR3 nucleotides are TGCGGCACGCGGGCAGGGGGCGGTTCATCCTACGTCCTCTCCAATGAGCAGTTCTTC.

The rearrangement links TRBV14 to TRBJ1-1, with a tentative D call TRBD1 (5 bases). V was pared by 4 bases and J by 5 bases, with 11 bases between. From germline, CDR1 is SGHDN and CDR2 FVKESK. The CDR3 contains 13 residues. In DNA, the CDR3 is TGTGCCAGCAGCCCGGGACGGACAACTGAAGCTTTCTTT. Encoded protein: CASSPGRTTEAFF.